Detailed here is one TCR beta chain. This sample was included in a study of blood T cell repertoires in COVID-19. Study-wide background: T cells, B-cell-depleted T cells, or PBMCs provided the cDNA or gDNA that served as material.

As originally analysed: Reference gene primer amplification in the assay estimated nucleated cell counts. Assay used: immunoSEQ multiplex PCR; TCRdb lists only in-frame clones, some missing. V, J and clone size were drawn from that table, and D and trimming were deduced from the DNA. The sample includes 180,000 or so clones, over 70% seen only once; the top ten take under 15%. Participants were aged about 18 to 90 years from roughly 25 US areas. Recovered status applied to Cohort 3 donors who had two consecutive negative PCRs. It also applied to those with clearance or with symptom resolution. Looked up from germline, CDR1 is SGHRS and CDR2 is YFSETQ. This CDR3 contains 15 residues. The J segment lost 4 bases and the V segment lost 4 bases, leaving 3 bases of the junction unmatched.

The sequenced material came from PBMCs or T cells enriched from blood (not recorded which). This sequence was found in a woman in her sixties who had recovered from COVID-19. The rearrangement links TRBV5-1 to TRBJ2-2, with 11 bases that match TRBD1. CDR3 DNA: TGCGCCAGCAGCGAGGACAGGGGGCGCACCGGGGAGCTGTTTTTT. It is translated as CASSEDRGRTGELFF.